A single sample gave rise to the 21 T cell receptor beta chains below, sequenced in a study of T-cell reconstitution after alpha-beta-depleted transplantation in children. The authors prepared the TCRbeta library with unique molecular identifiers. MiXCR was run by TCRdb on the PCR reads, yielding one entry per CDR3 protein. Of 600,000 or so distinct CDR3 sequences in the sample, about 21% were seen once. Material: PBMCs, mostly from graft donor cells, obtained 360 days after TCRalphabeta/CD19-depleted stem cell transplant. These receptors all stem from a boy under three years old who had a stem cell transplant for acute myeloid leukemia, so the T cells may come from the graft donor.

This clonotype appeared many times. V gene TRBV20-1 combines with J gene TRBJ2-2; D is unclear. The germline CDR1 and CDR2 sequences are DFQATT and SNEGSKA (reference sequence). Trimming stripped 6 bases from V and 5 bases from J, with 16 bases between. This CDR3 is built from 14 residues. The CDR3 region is CSASVGPGTGELFF. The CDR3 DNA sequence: TGCAGTGCCTCCGTCGGGCCCGGAACCGGGGAGCTGTTTTTT.

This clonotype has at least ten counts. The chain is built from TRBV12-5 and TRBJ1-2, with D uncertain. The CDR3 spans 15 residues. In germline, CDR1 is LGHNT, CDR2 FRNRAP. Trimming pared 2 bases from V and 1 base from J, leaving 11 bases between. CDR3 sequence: CASGLIGLLNYGYTF. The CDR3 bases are TGTGCTAGTGGTTTGATAGGATTACTTAACTATGGCTACACCTTC. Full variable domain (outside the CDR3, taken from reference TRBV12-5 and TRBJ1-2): DARVTQTPRHKVTEMGQEVTMRCQPILGHNTVFWYRQTMMQGLELLAYFRNRAPLDDSGMPKDRFSAEMPDATLATLKIQPSEPRDSAVYFCASGLIGLLNYGYTFGSGTRLTVV.

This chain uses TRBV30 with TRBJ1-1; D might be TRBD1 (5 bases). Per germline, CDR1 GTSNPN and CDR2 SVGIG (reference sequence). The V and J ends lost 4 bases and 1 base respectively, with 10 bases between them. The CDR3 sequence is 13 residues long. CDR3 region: CAWIRAWNTEAFF. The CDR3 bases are TGTGCCTGGATCAGGGCTTGGAACACTGAAGCTTTCTTT.

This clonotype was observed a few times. This CDR3 reads CASSANGQGSTEAFF. For the CDR3, the DNA is TGTGCCAGCAGCGCAAACGGACAGGGGAGCACTGAAGCTTTCTTT. This rearrangement joins TRBV5-6 to TRBJ1-1; 9 bases fit TRBD1. The CDR3 loop spans 15 amino acids. The V gene's germline CDR1 is SGHDT and CDR2 YYEEEE. The junction had 8 bases not matched to a gene; V was cut back by 4 bases and J by 4 bases.

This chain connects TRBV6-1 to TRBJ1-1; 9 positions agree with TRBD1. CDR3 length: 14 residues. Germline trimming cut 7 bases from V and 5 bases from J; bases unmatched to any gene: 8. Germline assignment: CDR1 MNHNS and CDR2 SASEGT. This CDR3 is CASTRRDRVTEAFF. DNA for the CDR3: TGTGCCAGCACCCGCCGGGACAGGGTAACTGAAGCTTTCTTT.

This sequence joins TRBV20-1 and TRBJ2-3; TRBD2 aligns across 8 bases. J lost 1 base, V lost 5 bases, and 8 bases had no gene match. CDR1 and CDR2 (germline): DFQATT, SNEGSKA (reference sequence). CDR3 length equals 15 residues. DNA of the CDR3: TGCAGTGCTCGGAAGCGGGGGTATGGCACAGATACGCAGTATTTT. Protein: CSARKRGYGTDTQYF.

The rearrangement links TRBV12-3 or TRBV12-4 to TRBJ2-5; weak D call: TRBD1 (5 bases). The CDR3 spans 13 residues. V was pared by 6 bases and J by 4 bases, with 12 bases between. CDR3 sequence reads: CASSSDSIETQYF. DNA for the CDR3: TGTGCCAGCAGCTCCGACAGCATAGAGACCCAGTACTTC.

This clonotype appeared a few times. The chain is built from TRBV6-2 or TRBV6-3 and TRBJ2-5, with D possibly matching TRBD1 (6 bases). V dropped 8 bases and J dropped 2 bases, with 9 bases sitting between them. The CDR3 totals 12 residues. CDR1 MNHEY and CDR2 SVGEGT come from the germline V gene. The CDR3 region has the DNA TGTGCCAGCCGGGACACACAAGAGACCCAGTACTTC. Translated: CASRDTQETQYF.

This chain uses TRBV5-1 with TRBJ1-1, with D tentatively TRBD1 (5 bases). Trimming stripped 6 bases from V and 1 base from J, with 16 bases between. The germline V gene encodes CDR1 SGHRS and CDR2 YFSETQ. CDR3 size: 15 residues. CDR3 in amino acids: CASTFQGGGNTEAFF. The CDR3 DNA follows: TGCGCCAGCACGTTCCAGGGCGGGGGGAACACTGAAGCTTTCTTT.

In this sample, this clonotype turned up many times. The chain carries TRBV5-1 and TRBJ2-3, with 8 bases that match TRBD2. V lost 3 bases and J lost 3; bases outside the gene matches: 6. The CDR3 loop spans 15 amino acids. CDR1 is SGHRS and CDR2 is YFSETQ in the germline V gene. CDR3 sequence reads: CASSSGTRRTDTQYF. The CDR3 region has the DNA TGCGCCAGCAGCTCCGGGACTAGACGGACAGATACGCAGTATTTT.

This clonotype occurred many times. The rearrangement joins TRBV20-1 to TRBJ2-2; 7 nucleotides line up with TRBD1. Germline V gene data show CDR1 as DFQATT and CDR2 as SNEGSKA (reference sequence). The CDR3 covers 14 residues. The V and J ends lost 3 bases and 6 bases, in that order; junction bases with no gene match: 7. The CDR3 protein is CSASYTGEPGELFF. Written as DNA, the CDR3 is TGCAGTGCTAGTTATACAGGGGAACCCGGGGAGCTGTTTTTT.

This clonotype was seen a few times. The CDR3 sequence: CASSLDGSDEQYF. The CDR3 DNA sequence: TGTGCCAGCAGCTTGGACGGCTCGGACGAGCAGTACTTC. This sequence joins TRBV5-5 and TRBJ2-7; D uncertain. With 0 bases removed from V and 5 bases from J, the gap between germline ends came to 9 bases. Germline V gene lookup returns CDR1 SGHKS and CDR2 YYEKEE (reference sequence). This CDR3 comprises 13 residues.

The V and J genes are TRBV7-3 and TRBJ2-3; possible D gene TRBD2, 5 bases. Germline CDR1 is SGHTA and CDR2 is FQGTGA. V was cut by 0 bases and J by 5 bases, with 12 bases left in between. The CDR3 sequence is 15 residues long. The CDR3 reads CASSLTAGLEDTQYF. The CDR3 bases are TGTGCCAGCAGCTTAACGGCGGGTCTCGAAGATACGCAGTATTTT.

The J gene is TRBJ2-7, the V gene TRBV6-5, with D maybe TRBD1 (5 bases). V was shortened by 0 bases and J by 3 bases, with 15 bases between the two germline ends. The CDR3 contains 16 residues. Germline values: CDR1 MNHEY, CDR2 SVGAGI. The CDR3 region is CASSYSYSAGHYEQYF. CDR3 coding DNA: TGTGCCAGCAGTTACTCTTATTCGGCAGGGCACTACGAGCAGTACTTC.

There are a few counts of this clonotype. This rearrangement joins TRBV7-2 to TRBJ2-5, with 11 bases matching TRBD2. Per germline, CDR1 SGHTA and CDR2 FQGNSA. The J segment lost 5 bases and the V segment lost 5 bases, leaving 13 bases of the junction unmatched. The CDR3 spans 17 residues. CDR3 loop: CASSRQVSGGADETQYF. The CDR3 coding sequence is TGTGCCAGCAGCCGGCAGGTTAGCGGGGGGGCAGATGAGACCCAGTACTTC.

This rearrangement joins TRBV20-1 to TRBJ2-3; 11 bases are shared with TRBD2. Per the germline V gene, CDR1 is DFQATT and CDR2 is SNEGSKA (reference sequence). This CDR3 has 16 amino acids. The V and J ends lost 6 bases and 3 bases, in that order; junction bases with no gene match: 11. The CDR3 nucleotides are TGCAGTGCCAACCCTGTGACTAGCGGGGCTACAGATACGCAGTATTTT. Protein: CSANPVTSGATDTQYF.

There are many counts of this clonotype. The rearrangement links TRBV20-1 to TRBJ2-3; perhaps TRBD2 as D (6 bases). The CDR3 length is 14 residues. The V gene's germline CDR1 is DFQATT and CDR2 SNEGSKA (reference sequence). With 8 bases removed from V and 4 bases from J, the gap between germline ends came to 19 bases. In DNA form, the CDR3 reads TGCAGTAGACTGGTGCGGGGTGGCCCAGATACGCAGTATTTT. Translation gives CSRLVRGGPDTQYF.

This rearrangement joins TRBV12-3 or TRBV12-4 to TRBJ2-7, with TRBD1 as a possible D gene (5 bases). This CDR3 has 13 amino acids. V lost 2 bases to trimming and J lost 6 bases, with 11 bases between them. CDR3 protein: CASSLQGPREQYV. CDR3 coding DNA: TGTGCCAGCAGTTTACAGGGTCCCCGCGAGCAGTACGTC.

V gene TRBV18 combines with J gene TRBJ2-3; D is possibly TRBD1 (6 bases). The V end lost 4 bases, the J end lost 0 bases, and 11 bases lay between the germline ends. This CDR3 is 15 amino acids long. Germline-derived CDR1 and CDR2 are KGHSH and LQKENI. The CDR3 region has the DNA TGTGCCAGCTCACACCGGACAGCCAGCACAGATACGCAGTATTTT. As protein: CASSHRTASTDTQYF.

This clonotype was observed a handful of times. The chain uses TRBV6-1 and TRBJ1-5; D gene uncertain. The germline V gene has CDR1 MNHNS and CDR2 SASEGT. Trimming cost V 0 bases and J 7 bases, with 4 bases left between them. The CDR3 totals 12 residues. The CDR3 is CASSEAGQPQHF. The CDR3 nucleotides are TGTGCCAGCAGTGAAGCGGGCCAGCCCCAGCATTTT.

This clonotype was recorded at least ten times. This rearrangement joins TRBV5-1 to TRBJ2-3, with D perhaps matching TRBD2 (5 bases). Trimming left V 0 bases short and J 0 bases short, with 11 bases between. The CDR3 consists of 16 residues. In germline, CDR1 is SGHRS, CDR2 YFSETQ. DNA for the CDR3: TGCGCCAGCAGCTTGGCCGGCGGGCCTAGCACAGATACGCAGTATTTT. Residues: CASSLAGGPSTDTQYF.